Listed here are 23 T cell receptor beta chains from one sample, sequenced in a study of regulatory T cells in long-lasting Graves disease. To make TCR beta libraries, researchers used iRepertoire HTBI primers and Arm-PCR of CDR3 regions. TCRdb recomputed calls from the multiplex PCR reads with MiXCR, one row per CDR3 protein. The sample records roughly 440,000 distinct CDR3 sequences, 15% to 20% being singletons. Time point specified: newly diagnosed GD, antithyroid drugs for less than 3 months. Researchers made the TCR library from RNA that was extracted from PBMCs. The sample was also linked to a second study, of T cells in Graves' hyperthyroidism and ophthalmopathy.

This sample comprised peripheral blood mononuclear cells (PBMCs), obtained at new diagnosis, from a patient treated with antithyroid drugs. These receptors all stem from a woman younger than 30 with Graves disease.

A few counts support this clonotype. This chain uses TRBV19 with TRBJ2-1; 9 bases line up with TRBD1. This CDR3 is built from 15 residues. Germline V gene lookup returns CDR1 LNHDA and CDR2 SQIVND (reference sequence). V shed 4 bases and J 8 bases; nucleotides not matched to a gene: 9. This CDR3 is CASSSGGTGWDEQFF. Written as DNA, the CDR3 is TGTGCCAGTAGTAGTGGCGGGACAGGGTGGGATGAGCAGTTCTTC. Full variable domain (outside the CDR3, taken from reference TRBV19 and TRBJ2-1): DGGITQSPKYLFRKEGQNVTLSCEQNLNHDAMYWYRQDPGQGLRLIYYSQIVNDFQKGDIAEGYSVSREKKESFPLTVTSAQKNPTAFYLCASSSGGTGWDEQFFGPGTRLTVL.

This clonotype showed up many times. The gene calls are TRBV11-3 and TRBJ2-1; D uncertain. The CDR3 sequence is 14 residues long. Germline CDR1 is SGHNT and CDR2 is YENEEA. With 1 base removed from V and 4 bases from J, the gap between germline ends came to 8 bases. The CDR3 loop is CASSLVSSYNEQFF. Here the CDR3 DNA reads TGTGCCAGCAGCTTAGTATCCAGTTACAATGAGCAGTTCTTC.

This clonotype was picked up many times. The genes are TRBV6-1 and TRBJ2-3, with 13 bases fitting TRBD2. Trimming took 6 bases from V and 5 from J; bases not matched to a gene: 11. CDR1 and CDR2 (germline): MNHNS, SASEGT. This CDR3 has 17 amino acids. CDR3 coding DNA: TGTGCCAGCAGGGGAGGACTAGCGGGAGTCCACGTAGATACGCAGTATTTT. Its protein is CASRGGLAGVHVDTQYF.

This clonotype was seen a few times. This rearrangement joins TRBV28 to TRBJ2-7, with 7 positions matching TRBD1. Germline-derived CDR1 and CDR2 are MDHEN and SYDVKM. Trimming took 5 bases from V and 0 from J; bases not matched to a gene: 7. The CDR3 runs 15 residues. The CDR3 bases are TGTGCCAGCAGTCCTGGACAGGACTTCTCCTACGAGCAGTACTTC. It encodes CASSPGQDFSYEQYF.

This clonotype occurred many times. The chain couples TRBV3-1 to TRBJ2-1; TRBD2 is a possible D gene (6 bases). Germline values: CDR1 LGHDT, CDR2 YNNKEL (reference sequence). Trimming removed 6 bases from V and 4 bases from J, with 16 bases in between. The CDR3 totals 15 residues. CDR3 amino acids: CASSPGDWIYNEQFF. The CDR3, as DNA: TGTGCCAGCAGTCCGGGAGATTGGATTTACAATGAGCAGTTCTTC.

This clonotype was seen repeatedly, ten times or more. This rearrangement joins TRBV28 to TRBJ2-1, with TRBD2 identical over 11 bases. This CDR3 contains 15 residues. Germline CDR1 and CDR2: MDHEN and SYDVKM. The trim removed 6 bases at V and 2 bases at J, leaving 3 bases unmatched. The CDR3 reads CASSLSGRAYNEQFF. DNA of the CDR3: TGTGCCAGCAGCCTTAGCGGGAGGGCCTACAATGAGCAGTTCTTC.

This clonotype was recorded many times. This chain links TRBV5-5 with TRBJ2-3, with 9 nucleotides matching TRBD2. Germline-derived CDR1 and CDR2 are SGHKS and YYEKEE (reference sequence). Trimming cost V 0 bases and J 2 bases; bases outside gene matches: 4. CDR3 length: 16 residues. Written as DNA, the CDR3 is TGTGCCAGCAGCTTGGGAGGACTAGCGACCACAGATACGCAGTATTTT. This sequence encodes CASSLGGLATTDTQYF.

The sample holds a few counts of this clonotype. V usage is TRBV29-1 and J usage is TRBJ2-7; TRBD1 might be the D (6 bases). Germline CDR1 and CDR2: SQVTM and ANQGSEA. CDR3 length: 14 residues. V was shortened by 6 bases and J by 2 bases, with 17 bases between the two germline ends. The CDR3 DNA follows: TGCAGCGTGGCCGGACAGACCGTCACCTACGAGCAGTACTTC. This sequence encodes CSVAGQTVTYEQYF.

As for this clonotype: A much larger clone sits a single nucleotide away, making a read error possible. The J gene is TRBJ2-3, the V gene TRBV7-8; no clear D gene. The CDR3 is 13 residues long. Germline-derived CDR1 and CDR2 are SGHVS and FQNEAQ. Trimming removed 2 bases at V and 2 bases at J, with 5 bases between. CDR3 region: CASSLRNTDTQYF. The CDR3 DNA follows: TGTGCCAGCAGCTTAAGGAACACAGATACGCAGTATTTT.

The table lists this clonotype with many counts. V usage is TRBV11-2 and J usage is TRBJ2-1; 11 nucleotides agree with TRBD2. This CDR3 comprises 14 residues. The V segment lost 5 bases and the J segment 14 bases; nucleotides outside the gene matches: 11. Germline assignment: CDR1 SGHAT and CDR2 FQNNGV. The chain's CDR3 is CASSRTQIAGGEFF. CDR3 DNA sequence: TGTGCCAGCAGCCGCACCCAAATAGCGGGAGGGGAGTTCTTC.

This clonotype has at least ten counts. The chain employs TRBV7-9 and TRBJ2-1; 7 bases agree with TRBD2. Germline-derived CDR1 and CDR2 are SEHNR and FQNEAQ (reference sequence). With V trimmed by 4 bases and J by 6 bases, 6 bases remained unmatched. The CDR3 totals 14 residues. CDR3 region: CASSWTRFGNEQFF. In DNA, the CDR3 is TGTGCCAGCAGCTGGACTAGATTCGGCAATGAGCAGTTCTTC.

The table lists this clonotype with many counts. CDR3 DNA: TGTGCCAGCAGTGGACCGGATAACGGACAGGGACTCTACGAGCAGTACTTC. This gives the protein CASSGPDNGQGLYEQYF. J is TRBJ2-7 and V is TRBV28, with TRBD1 matching over 8 bases. Germline-derived CDR1 and CDR2 are MDHEN and SYDVKM. The CDR3 contains 17 residues. V lost 5 bases to trimming and J lost 3 bases; unmatched junction nucleotides: 15.

This clonotype has ten or more counts. This chain links TRBV3-2 with TRBJ2-1; the D segment call TRBD2 is taken from the table without a DNA check. TRBV3-2 has pseudogene status. This CDR3 has 15 amino acids. CDR3 sequence reads: CASSHSGRTHNEQFF. The CDR3 DNA is TGTGCCAGCAGCCACAGCGGGAGGACCCACAATGAGCAGTTCTTC.

This clonotype was found many times. The chain is built from TRBV3-1 and TRBJ1-5; maybe TRBD1 (5 bases). The germline CDR1 and CDR2 sequences are LGHDT and YNNKEL (reference sequence). The CDR3 totals 14 residues. Deletions cut 0 bases from V and 7 bases from J, with 10 bases between. The chain's CDR3 is CASSQDGGAQPQHF. The CDR3 nucleotides are TGTGCCAGCAGCCAAGATGGAGGGGCACAGCCCCAGCATTTT.

The J gene is TRBJ2-3, the V gene TRBV7-2; weak D call: TRBD2 (6 bases). V was shortened by 4 bases and J by 2 bases, with 19 bases between the two germline ends. This CDR3 comprises 17 residues. Per the germline V gene, CDR1 is SGHTA and CDR2 is FQGNSA. CDR3 sequence: CASSSRAGRGYTDTQYF. As DNA, the CDR3 is TGTGCCAGCAGCTCAAGGGCTGGACGGGGGTACACAGATACGCAGTATTTT.

This clonotype occurred a few times. The chain couples TRBV20-1 to TRBJ2-5, with 9 nucleotides matching TRBD2. The V and J ends lost 3 bases and 8 bases, in that order; junction bases with no gene match: 7. There are 13 residues in the CDR3. The germline CDR1 and CDR2 sequences are DFQATT and SNEGSKA (reference sequence). The CDR3 sequence is CSAREREAGTQYF. The DNA for the CDR3 is TGCAGTGCTAGGGAGCGGGAGGCCGGTACCCAGTACTTC.

This clonotype was counted at least ten times. V gene TRBV27 combines with J gene TRBJ1-1, with 8 bases identical to TRBD1. J was trimmed by 4 bases and V by 7 bases; bases with no gene match: 11. The CDR3 loop spans 15 amino acids. In germline, CDR1 is MNHEY, CDR2 SMNVEV (reference sequence). The CDR3 protein is CASTLTGESATEAFF. The CDR3 DNA reads as TGTGCCAGCACTCTGACAGGGGAAAGTGCCACTGAAGCTTTCTTT.

The rearrangement joins TRBV28 to TRBJ1-1; possible D gene TRBD1, 6 bases. The CDR3 sequence is 17 residues long. The V gene lost 2 bases and the J gene lost 6 bases, with 22 bases spanning the gap. CDR1 is MDHEN and CDR2 is SYDVKM in the germline V gene. The CDR3 DNA reads TGTGCCAGCAGTTTAGGCCCTCCCGGGGGGCGCGTCCCTGAAGCTTTCTTT. Translation: CASSLGPPGGRVPEAFF.

At least ten counts were recorded for this clonotype. The chain has TRBV3-1 and TRBJ2-1, with 7 bases that match TRBD1. Germline trimming cut 1 base from V and 7 bases from J; bases unmatched to any gene: 4. Germline CDR1 and CDR2: LGHDT and YNNKEL (reference sequence). The CDR3 extends over 14 amino acids. The CDR3 spells CASSQAAGGNEQFF. DNA of the CDR3: TGTGCCAGCAGCCAAGCAGCAGGGGGAAATGAGCAGTTCTTC.

The rearrangement links TRBV11-3 to TRBJ2-5; 15 bases agree with TRBD2. Trimming took 5 bases from V and 6 from J; bases not matched to a gene: 7. Germline loops: CDR1 SGHNT, CDR2 YENEEA. The CDR3 sequence is 16 residues long. Written as DNA, the CDR3 is TGTGCCAGCAGCATGGGGACTAGCGGGAGGACGAAGACCCAGTACTTC. This sequence encodes CASSMGTSGRTKTQYF.

This clonotype occurred many times. V and J are TRBV29-1 and TRBJ2-7, with TRBD1 identical over 7 bases. V lost 2 bases to trimming and J lost 2 bases; unmatched junction nucleotides: 0. The length of the CDR3 is 12 residues. Germline V gene lookup returns CDR1 SQVTM and CDR2 ANQGSEA. This CDR3 is CSVEQGAYEQYF. DNA of the CDR3: TGCAGCGTTGAACAGGGGGCCTACGAGCAGTACTTC.

The chain's CDR3 is CASSYSAINYGYTF. The CDR3 nucleotides are TGTGCCAGCAGTTACTCTGCAATTAACTATGGCTACACCTTC. The chain uses TRBV6-5 and TRBJ1-2, with no clear D. The CDR3 length is 14 residues. The V and J ends lost 0 bases and 1 base respectively, with 6 bases between them. Germline assignment: CDR1 MNHEY and CDR2 SVGAGI.

The chain is built from TRBV7-8 and TRBJ2-5; TRBD2 aligns across 8 bases. The CDR3 extends over 15 amino acids. Germline V gives CDR1 SGHVS, CDR2 FQNEAQ. Trimming took 2 bases from V and 3 from J; bases not matched to a gene: 5. The CDR3 here is CASSLYPGGEETQYF. The CDR3 nucleotides read TGTGCCAGCAGCTTATATCCGGGAGGGGAAGAGACCCAGTACTTC.